Described below is a single T cell receptor beta chain sequence and its context. The treatment denotes: preoperative locoregional IRX-2 cytokine immunotherapy. This record comes from a study of preoperative IRX-2 immunotherapy in early breast cancer. Some clones are missing from TCRdb's copy, which holds only in-frame ones; the method was immunoSEQ multiplex PCR. The table has about 23,000 clones, roughly 96% seen once. CDR1 is SGHVS, CDR2 FQNEAQ, per germline. Trimming took 5 bases from V and 3 from J, leaving 17 bases between them. This CDR3 contains 16 residues. This TCR was recovered from a human donor with breast cancer. Sequencing used tumor tissue, obtained after IRX-2 immunotherapy. The J gene is TRBJ2-1, the V gene TRBV7-8, with D possibly called TRBD1 or TRBD2 (5 bases each). CDR3 nucleotide sequence: TGTGCCAGCAGCCCTACCTTTTCGGGGCTCTACAATGAGCAGTTCTTC. This gives the protein CASSPTFSGLYNEQFF.